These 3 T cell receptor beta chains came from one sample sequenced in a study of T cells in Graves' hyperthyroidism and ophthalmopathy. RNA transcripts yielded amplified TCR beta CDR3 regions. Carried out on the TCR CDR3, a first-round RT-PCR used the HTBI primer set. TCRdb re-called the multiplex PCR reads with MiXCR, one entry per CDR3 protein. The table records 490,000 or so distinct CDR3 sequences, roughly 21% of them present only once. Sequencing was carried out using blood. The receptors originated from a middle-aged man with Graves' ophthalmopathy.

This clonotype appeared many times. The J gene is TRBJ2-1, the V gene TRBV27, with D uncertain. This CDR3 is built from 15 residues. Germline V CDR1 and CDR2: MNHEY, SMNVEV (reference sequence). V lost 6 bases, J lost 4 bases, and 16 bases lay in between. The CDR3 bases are TGTGCCAGCAGCCTAACAAGGAACCTTTACAATGAGCAGTTCTTC. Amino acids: CASSLTRNLYNEQFF.

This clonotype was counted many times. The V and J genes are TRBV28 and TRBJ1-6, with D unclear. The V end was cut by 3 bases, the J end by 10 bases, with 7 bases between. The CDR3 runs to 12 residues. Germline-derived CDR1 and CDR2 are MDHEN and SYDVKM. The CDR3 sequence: CASSLEGSPLHF. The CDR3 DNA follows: TGTGCCAGCAGTTTGGAAGGGTCACCCCTCCACTTT.

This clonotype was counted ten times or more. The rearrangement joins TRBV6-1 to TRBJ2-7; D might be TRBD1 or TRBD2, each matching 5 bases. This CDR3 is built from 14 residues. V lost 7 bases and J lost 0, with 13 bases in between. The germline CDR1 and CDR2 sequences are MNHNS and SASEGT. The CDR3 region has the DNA TGTGCCAGCAAATTAGGGGAGCCCTCCTACGAGCAGTACTTC. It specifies CASKLGEPSYEQYF.